This T cell receptor (beta chain) was captured in a study of metastatic and nonmetastatic thyroid tumors. The wider study: Blood and tumor or nodule tissue repertoires from malignant and benign thyroid patients were compared. Whole-study findings and limits: Within blood and tumor, benign nodules reportedly had significantly lower TCR beta diversity than malignant thyroid tumors did.

In its sample, this clone ranks as medium-sized (0.01 to 0.1%). The antigen is unknown. Not a single patient had been given any form of treatment at any point before undergoing thyroid surgery. TCRdb re-clonotyped the PCR reads via MiXCR. The sample includes 21,000 or so clones, around 20% of them seen just once. Sequenced sample: blood. The receptor's source is a male donor with papillary thyroid cancer or a benign thyroid nodule (not recorded which). Some clones in this sample may be carry-over from other donors' samples.

Written as DNA, the CDR3 is TGTGCCAGCAGACCACGGGCAAGCTCTGGAAACACCATATATTTT. It yields the protein CASRPRASSGNTIYF. The chain combines TRBV6-1 with TRBJ1-3; no clear D gene. The germline CDR1 and CDR2 sequences are MNHNS and SASEGT. The CDR3 is 15 amino acids. The V gene lost 6 bases and the J gene lost 0 bases, with 12 bases spanning the gap.